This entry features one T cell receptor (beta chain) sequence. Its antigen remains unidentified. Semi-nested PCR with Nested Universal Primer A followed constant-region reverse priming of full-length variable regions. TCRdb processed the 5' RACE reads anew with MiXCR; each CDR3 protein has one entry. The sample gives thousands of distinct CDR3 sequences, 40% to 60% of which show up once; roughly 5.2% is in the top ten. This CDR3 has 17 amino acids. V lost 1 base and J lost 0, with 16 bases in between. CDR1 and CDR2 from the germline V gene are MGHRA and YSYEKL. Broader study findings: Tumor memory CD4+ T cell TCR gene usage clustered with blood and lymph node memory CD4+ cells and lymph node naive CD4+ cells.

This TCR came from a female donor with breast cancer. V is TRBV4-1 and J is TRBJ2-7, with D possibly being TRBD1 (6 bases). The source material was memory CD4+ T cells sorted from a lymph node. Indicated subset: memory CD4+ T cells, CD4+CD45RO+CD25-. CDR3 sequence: CASSQGRGMGSSYEQYF. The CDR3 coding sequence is TGCGCCAGCAGCCAAGGCAGGGGCATGGGGAGCTCCTACGAGCAGTACTTC.